This T cell receptor (beta chain) was documented in a study of Ad26.COV2.S vaccination and SARS-CoV-2 variants. Study-wide results and caveats: Spike-specific TCR breadth was greater in vaccine than placebo recipients. It was reported that spike-specific CD8+ and CD4+ T cell responses were substantially broad after vaccination.

The treatment here: roughly 20 received Ad26.COV2.S at low or high dose, single or two shots; several received placebo; per-sample allocation not given. Samples analyzed were those drawn on day 63 after the first vaccine or placebo injection. An adult aged 18-55 years in Boston served as the donor. Ad26 vector vaccine expressed Wuhan-strain SARS-CoV-2 spike. Notes on this clone: Its antigen remains unidentified.

The CDR3 sequence is 13 residues long. Trimming removed 1 base from V and 8 bases from J, with 8 bases in between. Per the germline V gene, CDR1 is MGHRA and CDR2 is YSYEKL. TCRdb's copy holds only in-frame clones and misses some; the assay was immunoSEQ multiplex PCR. The sample includes around 250,000 clones, about 83% of them seen just once. This rearrangement joins TRBV4-1 to TRBJ1-4, with D possibly TRBD1 on 5 matching bases. This specimen consisted of peripheral blood, obtained in a trial of Ad26.COV2.S vaccine versus placebo. The TCR sequence derives from a person aged 18 to 59 who received the Ad26.COV2.S COVID-19 vaccine or a placebo. In DNA, the CDR3 is TGCGCCAGCAGCCAAGCAGGGCCCGAAAAACTGTTTTTT. Translation gives CASSQAGPEKLFF.